These T cell receptor beta chains were read from a single sample in a study of blood T cell repertoires in COVID-19. Clones were sequenced by immunoSEQ multiplex PCR, and TCRdb holds only the in-frame ones, with some missing. There are hundreds of thousands of clones in the sample; about 89% occur only once, and about 6% lies in the top ten. What was sequenced was peripheral blood. The receptors derive from a woman in her 50s with COVID-19, enrolled during active disease. CDR3s include the opening cysteine and the closing phenylalanine or tryptophan. Each record gives: clone size, J gene, D gene, V gene, CDR3 length, CDR3 DNA, CDR3 protein. The D gene is left open where the match is weak. Clone size is shown for a subset of rows, as once, few, many or a class of expanded clone.

abundance: -; j_gene: TRBJ2-2; d_gene: TRBD1; v_gene: TRBV19; len: 17; CDR3nt: TGTGCCAGCATGACAGGGGGCGCAGTGGGCGACACCGGGGAGCTGTTTTTT; CDR3aa: CASMTGGAVGDTGELFF
abundance: -; j_gene: TRBJ2-3; d_gene: -; v_gene: TRBV27; len: 14; CDR3nt: TGTGCCAGCAGAGGAATCGGGACTCCAGATACGCAGTATTTT; CDR3aa: CASRGIGTPDTQYF
abundance: -; j_gene: TRBJ2-1; d_gene: -; v_gene: TRBV6-4; len: 14; CDR3nt: TGTGCCAGCAGTGGCGACAGGTTCAACAATGAGCAGTTCTTC; CDR3aa: CASSGDRFNNEQFF
abundance: -; j_gene: TRBJ1-1; d_gene: -; v_gene: TRBV5-4; len: 11; CDR3nt: TGTGCCAGCAGCTTGGCGGGGGAAGCTTTCTTT; CDR3aa: CASSLAGEAFF
abundance: -; j_gene: TRBJ1-1; d_gene: TRBD1; v_gene: TRBV18; len: 16; CDR3nt: TGTGCCAGCTCACCATCGCCGACAGGGCTGAACACTGAAGCTTTCTTT; CDR3aa: CASSPSPTGLNTEAFF
abundance: -; j_gene: TRBJ1-2; d_gene: -; v_gene: TRBV6-5; len: 13; CDR3nt: TGTGCCAGCAGCCCCGGACAGAGCTATGGCTACACCTTC; CDR3aa: CASSPGQSYGYTF
abundance: -; j_gene: TRBJ2-7; d_gene: TRBD1; v_gene: TRBV27; len: 17; CDR3nt: TGTGCCAGCAGTTTATCGAGGGGTCGGGACAGGGCTCGGGAGCAGTACTTC; CDR3aa: CASSLSRGRDRAREQYF
abundance: once; j_gene: TRBJ2-1; d_gene: TRBD2; v_gene: TRBV11-2; len: 15; CDR3nt: TGTGCCAGCAGCTTAATGGTAGCGGGAGCGGGTGAGCAGTTCTTC; CDR3aa: CASSLMVAGAGEQFF
abundance: -; j_gene: TRBJ1-5; d_gene: -; v_gene: TRBV2; len: 12; CDR3nt: TGTGCCAGCAGTGTAAGCAATCAGCCCCAGCATTTT; CDR3aa: CASSVSNQPQHF
abundance: -; j_gene: TRBJ2-5; d_gene: -; v_gene: TRBV7-2; len: 13; CDR3nt: TGTGCCAGCAGCGCCAGGGGCGTGGAGACCCAGTACTTC; CDR3aa: CASSARGVETQYF
abundance: few; j_gene: TRBJ2-2; d_gene: TRBD2; v_gene: TRBV2; len: 15; CDR3nt: TGTGCCAGCAGTCGACTAGCGGGAAGGGCCGGGGAGCTGTTTTTT; CDR3aa: CASSRLAGRAGELFF
abundance: few; j_gene: TRBJ1-6; d_gene: -; v_gene: TRBV27; len: 15; CDR3nt: TGTGCCAGCAAGACAAGGGACATAGGACTTTCACCCCTCCACTTT; CDR3aa: CASKTRDIGLSPLHF
abundance: once; j_gene: TRBJ1-1; d_gene: TRBD1; v_gene: TRBV5-1; len: 14; CDR3nt: TGCGCCAGCAGCTTTGGGACAGTGAACACTGAAGCTTTCTTT; CDR3aa: CASSFGTVNTEAFF
abundance: -; j_gene: TRBJ1-5; d_gene: -; v_gene: TRBV6-6; len: 16; CDR3nt: TGTGCCAGCAGTCTAGACAGGAGATATAGCAATCAGCCCCAGCATTTT; CDR3aa: CASSLDRRYSNQPQHF
abundance: -; j_gene: TRBJ2-1; d_gene: TRBD2; v_gene: TRBV10-2; len: 15; CDR3nt: TGCGCCAGCAGAAGGACTAGCGGGATGGTCAATGAGCAGTTCTTC; CDR3aa: CASRRTSGMVNEQFF
abundance: -; j_gene: TRBJ2-7; d_gene: -; v_gene: TRBV14; len: 13; CDR3nt: TGTGCCAGCAGCCAAGGCTCAGTATCCGAGCAGTACTTC; CDR3aa: CASSQGSVSEQYF
abundance: few; j_gene: TRBJ2-1; d_gene: -; v_gene: TRBV19; len: 12; CDR3nt: TGTGCCAGTAGCTCAGGGGTCAATGAGCAGTTCTTC; CDR3aa: CASSSGVNEQFF
abundance: -; j_gene: TRBJ1-2; d_gene: -; v_gene: TRBV18; len: 16; CDR3nt: TGTGCCAGCTCGGCACTCCAGGGGTTAACTAACTATGGCTACACCTTC; CDR3aa: CASSALQGLTNYGYTF
abundance: once; j_gene: TRBJ2-7; d_gene: TRBD2; v_gene: TRBV4-1; len: 18; CDR3nt: TGCGCCAGCAGCCAACTTTCCTCGGCCTCTAGCGGCTCCTACGAGCAGTACTTC; CDR3aa: CASSQLSSASSGSYEQYF
abundance: -; j_gene: TRBJ1-6; d_gene: TRBD1; v_gene: TRBV2; len: 16; CDR3nt: TGTGCCAGCACAACAGGAACAGGGGGCGCGATCTCACCCCTCCACTTT; CDR3aa: CASTTGTGGAISPLHF
abundance: -; j_gene: TRBJ2-6; d_gene: TRBD1; v_gene: TRBV7-9; len: 19; CDR3nt: TGTGCCAGCAGCCGTATTTGGGACAGCAAGGGTGGTAGGGCCAACGTCCTGACTTTC; CDR3aa: CASSRIWDSKGGRANVLTF
abundance: -; j_gene: TRBJ1-1; d_gene: -; v_gene: TRBV5-1; len: 13; CDR3nt: TGCGCCAGCAGCCAACCATTAGACACTGAAGCTTTCTTT; CDR3aa: CASSQPLDTEAFF
abundance: -; j_gene: TRBJ2-7; d_gene: TRBD1; v_gene: TRBV6-5; len: 16; CDR3nt: TGTGCCAGCAGTTACTCGAGACAGGGGAACTCCTACGAGCAGTACTTC; CDR3aa: CASSYSRQGNSYEQYF
abundance: -; j_gene: TRBJ1-5; d_gene: -; v_gene: TRBV3-1/TRBV3-2; len: 14; CDR3nt: TGTGCCAGCAGCCAAGGCAGGGTCAATCAGCCCCAGCATTTT; CDR3aa: CASSQGRVNQPQHF
abundance: -; j_gene: TRBJ2-7; d_gene: TRBD1; v_gene: TRBV30; len: 14; CDR3nt: TGTGCCTGGAGTAGACAGGGTAGAGCCTTCGAGCAGTACTTC; CDR3aa: CAWSRQGRAFEQYF
abundance: -; j_gene: TRBJ2-7; d_gene: -; v_gene: TRBV27; len: 16; CDR3nt: TGTGCCAGCAGTTCCAGGGCGGTAGACCCCTCCTACGAGCAGTACTTC; CDR3aa: CASSSRAVDPSYEQYF
abundance: few; j_gene: TRBJ1-1; d_gene: -; v_gene: TRBV5-4; len: 13; CDR3nt: TGTGCCAGCAGGGCGGGCCCCCGGACTGAAGCTTTCTTT; CDR3aa: CASRAGPRTEAFF
abundance: -; j_gene: TRBJ2-7; d_gene: TRBD2; v_gene: TRBV19; len: 15; CDR3nt: TGTGCCAGTACCATCCGGCTAGCGGGAGGGCACGAGCAGTACTTC; CDR3aa: CASTIRLAGGHEQYF
abundance: -; j_gene: TRBJ1-6; d_gene: -; v_gene: TRBV6-1; len: 13; CDR3nt: TGTGCCAGCAGTGACGTTGCGGTATCACCCCTCCACTTT; CDR3aa: CASSDVAVSPLHF
abundance: -; j_gene: TRBJ2-1; d_gene: -; v_gene: TRBV4-2; len: 14; CDR3nt: TGTGCCAGCAGCCATGGAGGGGTCGGGAATGAGCAGTTCTTC; CDR3aa: CASSHGGVGNEQFF
abundance: -; j_gene: TRBJ2-6; d_gene: TRBD1; v_gene: TRBV18; len: 19; CDR3nt: TGTGCCAGCTCACCACCAACGACAGGGTTAAGCTCTGGGGCCAACGTCCTGACTTTC; CDR3aa: CASSPPTTGLSSGANVLTF
abundance: -; j_gene: TRBJ2-1; d_gene: TRBD2; v_gene: TRBV3-1/TRBV3-2; len: 18; CDR3nt: TGTGCCAGCAGCCAAAAGACACTCGGACTAGCGGGAGTATATGAGCAGTTCTTC; CDR3aa: CASSQKTLGLAGVYEQFF
abundance: -; j_gene: TRBJ1-4; d_gene: -; v_gene: TRBV4-2; len: 15; CDR3nt: TGTGCCAGCAGACTCGCGGCAGCAACTAATGAAAAACTGTTTTTT; CDR3aa: CASRLAAATNEKLFF
abundance: few; j_gene: TRBJ1-5; d_gene: -; v_gene: TRBV29-1; len: 13; CDR3nt: TGCAGCGTTACACAGGGTTACAATCAGCCCCAGCATTTT; CDR3aa: CSVTQGYNQPQHF
abundance: once; j_gene: TRBJ1-1; d_gene: -; v_gene: TRBV2; len: 13; CDR3nt: TGTGCCAGCAAACCACAGGGTGGTACTGAAGCTTTCTTT; CDR3aa: CASKPQGGTEAFF
abundance: -; j_gene: TRBJ2-7; d_gene: TRBD1; v_gene: TRBV7-3; len: 14; CDR3nt: TGTGCCAGCAGCCCCGGGACAGGCCTGGGCGAGCAGTACTTC; CDR3aa: CASSPGTGLGEQYF
abundance: -; j_gene: TRBJ1-1; d_gene: -; v_gene: TRBV18; len: 14; CDR3nt: TGTGCCAGCTCACCCCAGGGGCAGAACACTGAAGCTTTCTTT; CDR3aa: CASSPQGQNTEAFF
abundance: -; j_gene: TRBJ1-5; d_gene: -; v_gene: TRBV7-2; len: 13; CDR3nt: TGTGCCAGCAGCCTACAGGGAAATCAGCCCCAGCATTTT; CDR3aa: CASSLQGNQPQHF
abundance: -; j_gene: TRBJ1-1; d_gene: TRBD1; v_gene: TRBV6-5; len: 15; CDR3nt: TGTGCCAGCAGGGTGGACAGGTCGAGGAACACTGAAGCTTTCTTT; CDR3aa: CASRVDRSRNTEAFF
abundance: -; j_gene: TRBJ1-1; d_gene: TRBD1; v_gene: TRBV2; len: 14; CDR3nt: TGTGCCAGCAGTGAACGGACAGGGAAGGCTGAAGCTTTCTTT; CDR3aa: CASSERTGKAEAFF
abundance: -; j_gene: TRBJ1-2; d_gene: -; v_gene: TRBV10-2; len: 14; CDR3nt: TGCGCCAGCAGTGAGTTTCCGGGGTCCTATGGCTACACCTTC; CDR3aa: CASSEFPGSYGYTF
abundance: once; j_gene: TRBJ2-1; d_gene: TRBD1; v_gene: TRBV3-1/TRBV3-2; len: 14; CDR3nt: TGTGCCAGCAGCCTTATCGGGACAGTTGATGAGCAGTTCTTC; CDR3aa: CASSLIGTVDEQFF
abundance: -; j_gene: TRBJ2-2; d_gene: TRBD2; v_gene: TRBV7-2; len: 18; CDR3nt: TGTGCCAGCAGACTAGGAAGGCTAGCGGGATCGAACACCGGGGAGCTGTTTTTT; CDR3aa: CASRLGRLAGSNTGELFF
abundance: once; j_gene: TRBJ2-3; d_gene: TRBD1; v_gene: TRBV19; len: 15; CDR3nt: TGTGCCAGTAAGAGGACAGGGCAGAGGGCAGATACGCAGTATTTT; CDR3aa: CASKRTGQRADTQYF
abundance: -; j_gene: TRBJ2-1; d_gene: TRBD2; v_gene: TRBV3-1/TRBV3-2; len: 18; CDR3nt: TGTGCCAGCAGCCGCACCCTAGCGGGAGGGCCGGGAACCAATGAGCAGTTCTTC; CDR3aa: CASSRTLAGGPGTNEQFF
abundance: -; j_gene: TRBJ2-3; d_gene: TRBD2; v_gene: TRBV19; len: 16; CDR3nt: TGTGCCAGTAGTATAGATTGGGGAGGGAGCTCTAATACGCAGTATTTT; CDR3aa: CASSIDWGGSSNTQYF
abundance: -; j_gene: TRBJ1-1; d_gene: TRBD1; v_gene: TRBV11-2; len: 13; CDR3nt: TGTGCCAGCAGCGCAACAGGGGGCGCGACAGCTTTCTTT; CDR3aa: CASSATGGATAFF
abundance: -; j_gene: TRBJ2-1; d_gene: TRBD2; v_gene: TRBV10-3; len: 14; CDR3nt: TGTGCCATCTCGGGACTAGCGGGAGAGATAGAGCAGTTCTTC; CDR3aa: CAISGLAGEIEQFF
abundance: -; j_gene: TRBJ2-1; d_gene: TRBD2; v_gene: TRBV3-1/TRBV3-2; len: 17; CDR3nt: TGTGCCAGCAGCCGGACTAGCGGAGGAACGGCCCCCAATGAGCAGTTCTTC; CDR3aa: CASSRTSGGTAPNEQFF
abundance: few; j_gene: TRBJ2-6; d_gene: -; v_gene: TRBV20-1; len: 11; CDR3nt: TGCAGTGCCAAAAGGGCCAACGTCCTGACTTTC; CDR3aa: CSAKRANVLTF
abundance: few; j_gene: TRBJ1-1; d_gene: -; v_gene: TRBV29-1; len: 11; CDR3nt: TGCAGCGTTGTACGAGGACTGGGAGCTTTCTTT; CDR3aa: CSVVRGLGAFF
abundance: -; j_gene: TRBJ2-7; d_gene: -; v_gene: TRBV3-1/TRBV3-2; len: 15; CDR3nt: TGTGCCAGCAGCCAAGGTTCCCAGGGCGTCGACGAGCAGTACTTC; CDR3aa: CASSQGSQGVDEQYF
abundance: -; j_gene: TRBJ2-3; d_gene: TRBD1; v_gene: TRBV27; len: 15; CDR3nt: TGTGCCAGCAGTCGGGACAGGACTAGCACAGATACGCAGTATTTT; CDR3aa: CASSRDRTSTDTQYF
abundance: -; j_gene: TRBJ1-1; d_gene: -; v_gene: TRBV7-9; len: 16; CDR3nt: TGTGCCAGCAGCTTAGCGGGGGCAGGGAGGAACACTGAAGCTTTCTTT; CDR3aa: CASSLAGAGRNTEAFF
abundance: -; j_gene: TRBJ1-2; d_gene: -; v_gene: TRBV9; len: 15; CDR3nt: TGTGCCAGCAGCCCACGGACAGTTTCCGGCTATGGCTACACCTTC; CDR3aa: CASSPRTVSGYGYTF
abundance: -; j_gene: TRBJ2-7; d_gene: TRBD1; v_gene: TRBV7-2; len: 15; CDR3nt: TGTGCCAGCAGCTTAGCGCGGCAGGGGGCCTACGAGCAGTACTTC; CDR3aa: CASSLARQGAYEQYF
abundance: -; j_gene: TRBJ1-1; d_gene: -; v_gene: TRBV3-1/TRBV3-2; len: 12; CDR3nt: TGTGCCAGCAGCCGAACAGGGATAGGAGCTTTCTTT; CDR3aa: CASSRTGIGAFF
abundance: -; j_gene: TRBJ1-1; d_gene: -; v_gene: TRBV27; len: 14; CDR3nt: TGTGCCAGCAGTTTAAATCAGGGGAACACTGAAGCTTTCTTT; CDR3aa: CASSLNQGNTEAFF
abundance: once; j_gene: TRBJ2-7; d_gene: TRBD1; v_gene: TRBV5-1; len: 14; CDR3nt: TGCGCCAGCAGCCCTCGGGACAGCTTGGGCGAGCAGTACTTC; CDR3aa: CASSPRDSLGEQYF